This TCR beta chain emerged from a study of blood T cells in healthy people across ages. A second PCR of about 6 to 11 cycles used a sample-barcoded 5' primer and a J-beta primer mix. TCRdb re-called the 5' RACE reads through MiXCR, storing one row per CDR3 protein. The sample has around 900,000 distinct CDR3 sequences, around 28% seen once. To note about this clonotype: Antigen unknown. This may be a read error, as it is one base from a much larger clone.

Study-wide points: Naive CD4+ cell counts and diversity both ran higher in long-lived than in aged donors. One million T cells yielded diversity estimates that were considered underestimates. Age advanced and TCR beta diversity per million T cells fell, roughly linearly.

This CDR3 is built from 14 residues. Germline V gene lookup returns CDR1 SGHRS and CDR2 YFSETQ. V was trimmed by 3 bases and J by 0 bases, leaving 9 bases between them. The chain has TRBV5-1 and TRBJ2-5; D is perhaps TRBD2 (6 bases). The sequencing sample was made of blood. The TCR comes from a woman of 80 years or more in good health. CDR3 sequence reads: CASSCRDYQETQYF. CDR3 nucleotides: TGCGCCAGCAGCTGCAGGGACTACCAAGAGACCCAGTACTTC.